This T cell receptor (beta chain) was recovered during a study of T cells in Graves' hyperthyroidism and ophthalmopathy. The TCR beta CDR3 regions underwent amplification using RNA transcripts as the source. The HTBI primer set served for first-round RT-PCR of the TCR CDR3. MiXCR, applied by TCRdb to the multiplex PCR reads, yields one record per CDR3 protein. The table has about 500,000 distinct CDR3 sequences, roughly a sixth seen once. This clonotype has ten or more counts. The antigen is not known. The PBMCs had their origin in less than 13 ml of fresh peripheral blood. The study, taken as a whole, reports: Among thyroid clonotypes expanded above 0.001, most also appeared in blood.

The receptor was derived from a young woman with Graves' ophthalmopathy. Sequenced material: blood.

The CDR3 sequence is CASSESTRSYEQYF. The CDR3 DNA is TGTGCCAGCAGTGAGTCCACTAGGTCCTACGAGCAGTACTTC. The chain links TRBV2 to TRBJ2-7; perhaps TRBD2 as D (5 bases). There are 14 residues in the CDR3. Trimming took off 3 bases at V and 1 base at J, with 10 bases between the two ends. Germline CDR1 is SNHLY and CDR2 is FYNNEI. Based on the CDR3 plus reference TRBV2 and TRBJ2-7, the full variable domain is EPEVTQTPSHQVTQMGQEVILRCVPISNHLYFYWYRQILGQKVEFLVSFYNNEISEKSEIFDDQFSVERPDGSNFTLKIRSTKLEDSAMYFCASSESTRSYEQYFGPGTRLTVT.